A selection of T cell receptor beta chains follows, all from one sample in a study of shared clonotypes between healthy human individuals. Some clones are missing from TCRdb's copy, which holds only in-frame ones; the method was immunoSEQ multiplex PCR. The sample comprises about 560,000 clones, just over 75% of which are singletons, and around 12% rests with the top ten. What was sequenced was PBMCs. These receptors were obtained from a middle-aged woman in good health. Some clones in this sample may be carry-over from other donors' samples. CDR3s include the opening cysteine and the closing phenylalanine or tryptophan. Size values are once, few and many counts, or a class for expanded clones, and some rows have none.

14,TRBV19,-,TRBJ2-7,CASSISTGAYEQYF
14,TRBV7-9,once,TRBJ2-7,CASSLLTGWDEQYF
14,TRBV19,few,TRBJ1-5,CASSIVTGPQPQHF
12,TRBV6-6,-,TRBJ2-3,CASSYFADTQYF
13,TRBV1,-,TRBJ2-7,CTSKGERPYEQYF
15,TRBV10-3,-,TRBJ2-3,CAISEASWRADTQYF
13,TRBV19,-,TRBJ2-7,CASSRSRGNEQYF
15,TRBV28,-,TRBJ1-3,CASSLRRGAGNTIYF
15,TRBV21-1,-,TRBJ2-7,CASSKGGLAGSEQYF
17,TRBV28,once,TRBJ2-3,CASSFLRMRAGTDTQYF
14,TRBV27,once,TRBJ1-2,CASSLYGGGDGYTF
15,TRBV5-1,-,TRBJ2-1,CASKKQGAGFNEQFF
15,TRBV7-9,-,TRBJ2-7,CASSRSDRFGDEQYF
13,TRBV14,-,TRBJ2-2,CASRPSRAGELFF
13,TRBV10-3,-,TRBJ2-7,CAISVAGVGEQYF
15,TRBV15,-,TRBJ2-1,CATSSEAGGLDEQFF
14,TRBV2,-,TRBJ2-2,CASSEGGPVWELFF
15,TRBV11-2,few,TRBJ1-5,CASSPGPYSNQPQHF
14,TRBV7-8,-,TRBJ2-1,CASSRDGRYNEQFF
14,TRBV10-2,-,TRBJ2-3,CASRLTGSTDTQYF
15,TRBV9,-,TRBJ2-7,CASSVNPGGQYEQYF
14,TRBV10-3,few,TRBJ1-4,CAISQGGNNEKLFF
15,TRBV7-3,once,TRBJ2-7,CASSLTSTGPYEQYF
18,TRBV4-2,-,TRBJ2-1,CASSRSHTSGSSYNEQFF
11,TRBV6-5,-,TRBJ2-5,CASSFQETQYF
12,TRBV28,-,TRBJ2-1,CASSSLAGEQFF
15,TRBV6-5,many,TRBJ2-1,CASSYRGSWANEQFF
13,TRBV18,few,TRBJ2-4,CASSPVVKNIQYF
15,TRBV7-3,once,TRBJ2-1,CASSFDRSSYNEQFF
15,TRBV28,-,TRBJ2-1,CASSFAGQVYNEQFF
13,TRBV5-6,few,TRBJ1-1,CASSLPGASEAFF
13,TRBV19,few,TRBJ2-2,CASSNPNTGELFF
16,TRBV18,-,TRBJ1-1,CASSPPDRLKGTEAFF
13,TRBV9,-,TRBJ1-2,CASSETGNYGYTF
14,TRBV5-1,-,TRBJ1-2,CASSLDGDSLGYTF
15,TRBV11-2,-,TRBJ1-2,CASSLPRTGPGGYTF
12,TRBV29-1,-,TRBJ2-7,CSVVWDSYEQYF
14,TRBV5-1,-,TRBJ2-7,CASSLDTGSYEQYF
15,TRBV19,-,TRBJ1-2,CASSIFDRPRYGYTF
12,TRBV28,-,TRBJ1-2,CASQRDRVGYTF
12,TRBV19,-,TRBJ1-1,CASSIGLTEAFF
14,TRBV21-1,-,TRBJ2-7,CASFRCRPTYEQYF
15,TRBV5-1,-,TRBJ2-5,CASSQEGLSRETQYF
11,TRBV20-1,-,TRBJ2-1,CSAITSSEQFF
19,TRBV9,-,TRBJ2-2,CASSAGLVGDGRNTGELFF
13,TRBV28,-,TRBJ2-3,CAISLSSTDTQYF
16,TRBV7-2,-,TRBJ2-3,CASSAGTSGGTDTQYF
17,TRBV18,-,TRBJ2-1,CASSPRLAGSSYNEQFF
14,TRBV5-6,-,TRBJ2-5,CASSLMGREETQYF
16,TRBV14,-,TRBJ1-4,CASSQVGRSTNEKLFF
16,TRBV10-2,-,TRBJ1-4,CASTDRSTTTNEKLFF
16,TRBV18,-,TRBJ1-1,CASSPQATGMNTEAFF
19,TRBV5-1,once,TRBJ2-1,CASSLDTNNRDRGYNEQFF
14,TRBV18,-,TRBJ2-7,CASSPPSSLYEQYF